Listed below are T cell receptor beta chains from one sample, sequenced in a study of T-cell reconstitution after alpha-beta-depleted transplantation in children. A single record per CDR3 protein comes from TCRdb applying MiXCR to the PCR reads. In the table there are a few hundred thousand distinct CDR3 sequences, 25% to 30% of which are singletons. The sample was PBMCs, taken before TCRalphabeta/CD19-depleted stem cell transplant. These receptors all stem from a boy younger than two with Wiskott-Aldrich syndrome, due to receive a stem cell transplant. CDR3s include the opening cysteine and the closing phenylalanine or tryptophan. Fields, in order: D gene, V gene, J gene, clone size, CDR3 protein, CDR3 DNA. A D gene is named only where the DNA matches it firmly. Size is omitted from some rows. Given values are once, few, many or a class for expanded clones.

-	TRBV20-1	TRBJ2-5	-	CSARDARLGGEETQYF	TGCAGTGCTAGAGACGCGAGACTAGGGGGAGAAGAGACCCAGTACTTC
-	TRBV18	TRBJ2-1	few	CASSPRQSYNEQFF	TGTGCCAGCTCACCGAGACAGTCCTACAATGAGCAGTTCTTC
-	TRBV5-1	TRBJ1-5	-	CASSFGDGQPQHF	TGCGCCAGCAGCTTTGGAGACGGGCAGCCCCAGCATTTT
-	TRBV20-1	TRBJ1-5	few	CSARGARGEGQPQHF	TGCAGTGCTAGAGGTGCTAGAGGGGAAGGACAGCCCCAGCATTTT
TRBD2	TRBV4-2	TRBJ2-7	few	CASSHSGTSYEQYF	TGTGCCAGCAGCCACAGCGGGACGAGCTACGAGCAGTACTTC
TRBD2	TRBV29-1	TRBJ2-2	few	CSAGGVGELFF	TGCAGTGCTGGGGGGGTCGGGGAGCTGTTTTTT
TRBD1	TRBV5-1	TRBJ2-7	few	CASSFPTQGDTYEQYF	TGCGCCAGCAGCTTCCCCACGCAGGGGGATACCTACGAGCAGTACTTC
-	TRBV29-1	TRBJ1-2	-	CSVARQIYGYTF	TGCAGCGTTGCGCGGCAGATCTATGGCTACACCTTC
-	TRBV28	TRBJ1-4	few	CASILSAGTDEKLFF	TGTGCCAGCATCCTTTCGGCAGGAACGGATGAAAAACTGTTTTTT
TRBD1	TRBV7-9	TRBJ2-1	few	CASSLAGTGAYNEQFF	TGTGCCAGCAGCTTAGCGGGGACAGGGGCCTACAATGAGCAGTTCTTC
TRBD2	TRBV6-1	TRBJ2-3	-	CASNSASSGRAVDTQYF	TGTGCCAGCAACTCTGCATCTAGCGGGAGGGCCGTCGATACGCAGTATTTT
TRBD2	TRBV20-1	TRBJ2-7	-	CSATAGGGYEQYF	TGCAGTGCTACAGCGGGAGGAGGCTACGAGCAGTACTTC
-	TRBV5-1	TRBJ2-1	many	CASSLMTGSYNEQFF	TGCGCCAGCAGCTTGATGACAGGCTCCTACAATGAGCAGTTCTTC
-	TRBV12-3/TRBV12-4	TRBJ2-7	once	CASSLASGAPYEQYF	TGTGCCAGCAGTTTAGCGTCAGGGGCTCCCTACGAGCAGTACTTC
-	TRBV5-1	TRBJ2-2	-	CASSLSGSDTGELFF	TGCGCCAGCAGCTTGTCCGGGAGCGACACCGGGGAGCTGTTTTTT
-	TRBV20-1	TRBJ2-1	few	CSARGGVSAYNEQFF	TGCAGTGCCAGAGGGGGGGTCTCAGCCTACAATGAGCAGTTCTTC
-	TRBV12-3/TRBV12-4	TRBJ1-5	-	CASSSRDRDNQPQHF	TGTGCCAGCAGTTCCAGAGACAGAGACAATCAGCCCCAGCATTTT
-	TRBV5-8	TRBJ1-3	-	CASSLETGSVAGNTIYF	TGTGCCAGCAGCTTGGAGACAGGATCGGTCGCTGGAAACACCATATATTTT
TRBD2	TRBV28	TRBJ2-3	few	CASSLLGSGRVTDTQYF	TGTGCCAGCAGTTTACTGGGTAGCGGGAGGGTGACAGATACGCAGTATTTT
TRBD1	TRBV12-3/TRBV12-4	TRBJ2-7	-	CASARDSKYEQYF	TGTGCCAGCGCCAGGGACAGCAAATACGAGCAGTACTTC
-	TRBV7-7	TRBJ2-5	-	CASSLGGGAGETQYF	TGTGCCAGCAGCTTAGGTGGGGGGGCAGGTGAGACCCAGTACTTC
TRBD2	TRBV27	TRBJ2-1	-	CASSLLGLAGGHLLSEQFF	TGTGCCAGCAGCCTTCTCGGACTAGCGGGAGGGCATCTTTTGTCTGAGCAGTTCTTC
-	TRBV29-1	TRBJ2-3	few	CSVESPSRSTDTQYF	TGCAGCGTTGAAAGCCCTAGCAGGTCCACAGATACGCAGTATTTT
-	TRBV12-3/TRBV12-4	TRBJ2-7	once	CASRWDSHSYEQYF	TGTGCCAGCAGGTGGGACTCCCACTCCTACGAGCAGTACTTC
TRBD2	TRBV28	TRBJ2-7	-	CASSTGLAGGPPYEQYF	TGTGCCAGCAGTACCGGACTAGCGGGAGGTCCCCCGTACGAGCAGTACTTC
-	TRBV5-1	TRBJ2-1	-	CASSLDQTYNEQFF	TGCGCCAGCAGCTTGGATCAGACCTACAATGAGCAGTTCTTC
TRBD1	TRBV20-1	TRBJ1-5	few	CSAREIDRGELWHF	TGCAGTGCTAGAGAGATTGACAGGGGGGAGCTATGGCATTTT
-	TRBV12-3/TRBV12-4	TRBJ2-3	many	CASSVSGTDTQYF	TGTGCCAGCAGTGTTAGCGGCACAGATACGCAGTATTTT
-	TRBV20-1	TRBJ1-2	-	CSGLAALDYGYTF	TGCAGTGGCCTTGCTGCATTAGATTATGGCTACACCTTC
-	TRBV19	TRBJ2-1	-	CASSRRAKGGNEQFF	TGTGCCAGCTCCCGTAGAGCTAAAGGCGGCAATGAGCAGTTCTTC
TRBD1	TRBV6-1	TRBJ1-2	-	CASRQGVNYGYTF	TGTGCCAGTCGACAGGGAGTTAACTATGGCTACACCTTC
TRBD2	TRBV5-1	TRBJ2-1	-	CASSYMTSGSSFNEQFF	TGCGCCAGCAGCTACATGACTAGCGGGAGTTCGTTCAATGAGCAGTTCTTC
TRBD2	TRBV14	TRBJ2-1	-	CASSQGLAGVPRGNEQFF	TGTGCCAGCAGCCAGGGACTAGCGGGAGTTCCGCGGGGCAATGAGCAGTTCTTC
TRBD2	TRBV5-1	TRBJ2-7	few	CASSLSASGSGEQYF	TGCGCCAGCAGCTTGTCGGCTAGCGGGAGCGGCGAGCAGTACTTC
TRBD1	TRBV3-1	TRBJ2-7	few	CASSHTSGTGSHEQYF	TGTGCCAGCAGCCACACATCCGGGACAGGGTCCCACGAGCAGTACTTC
-	TRBV5-1	TRBJ2-1	-	CASSRVRGGDNEQFF	TGCGCCAGCAGCCGGGTTAGAGGCGGGGACAATGAGCAGTTCTTC
TRBD2	TRBV9	TRBJ2-1	-	CASSPPWTSGYYNEQFF	TGTGCCAGCAGCCCGCCCTGGACTAGCGGTTACTACAATGAGCAGTTCTTC
-	TRBV7-2	TRBJ2-1	-	CASSSREKLGNEQFF	TGTGCCAGCAGCTCTCGGGAGAAGCTCGGCAATGAGCAGTTCTTC